Following are 27 T cell receptor beta chains from one sample sequenced in a study of T cell responses to AZD1222 COVID-19 vaccine. Profiled with immunoSEQ multiplex PCR; TCRdb holds only in-frame clones, not every one. The sample has about 120,000 clones; around 85% are singletons. The sequencing here drew on peripheral blood, taken on day 0 of AZD1222 vaccination. These receptors all come from an adult in good health.

The V and J genes are TRBV7-2 and TRBJ2-2; D is possibly TRBD1 (6 bases). Germline values: CDR1 SGHTA, CDR2 FQGNSA. This CDR3 contains 14 residues. Trimming pared 5 bases from V and 7 bases from J, leaving 14 bases between. The CDR3: CASSPTGSGGELFF. DNA of the CDR3: TGTGCCAGCAGCCCTACAGGGTCTGGCGGGGAGCTGTTTTTT.

V usage is TRBV4-1 and J usage is TRBJ1-3; 7 bases are a match to TRBD1. The CDR3 has 17 residues. Losses at the gene ends were 0 bases for V and 0 bases for J; bases not matched to a gene: 5. CDR1 MGHRA and CDR2 YSYEKL come from the germline V gene. This CDR3 is CASSQDLGGVSGNTIYF. The CDR3 nucleotides are TGCGCCAGCAGCCAAGATTTAGGGGGCGTCTCTGGAAACACCATATATTTT.

J is TRBJ2-2 and V is TRBV27, with TRBD2 matching over 13 bases. Per germline, CDR1 MNHEY and CDR2 SMNVEV (reference sequence). The CDR3 sequence is 18 residues long. The V and J ends lost 0 bases and 5 bases, in that order; junction bases with no gene match: 6. CDR3 residues: CASSLSPLAGGPTGELFF. The DNA of the CDR3 is TGTGCCAGCAGTTTATCGCCACTAGCGGGGGGGCCTACCGGGGAGCTGTTTTTT.

V usage is TRBV7-9 and J usage is TRBJ2-3; 10 bases match TRBD1. V was pared by 7 bases and J by 1 base, with 5 bases of the junction left unmatched. Germline V lookup: CDR1 SEHNR, CDR2 FQNEAQ (reference sequence). This CDR3 has 15 residues. The CDR3: CASTSGTGGTDTQYF. CDR3 bases: TGTGCCAGCACCTCCGGGACAGGGGGCACAGATACGCAGTATTTT.

The chain joins TRBV4-1 to TRBJ1-5, with 9 bases matching TRBD1. The CDR3 is made up of 14 amino acids. V shed 5 bases, J shed 4 bases, and the junction held 3 bases outside the gene matches. Germline CDR1 is MGHRA and CDR2 is YSYEKL. The CDR3 loop is CASSTGTGNQPQHF. The CDR3 DNA reads as TGCGCCAGCAGCACCGGGACAGGGAATCAGCCCCAGCATTTT.

The CDR3 loop reads CASSPVPTPGNSGNTIYF. The CDR3 DNA reads as TGCGCCAGCAGCCCCGTTCCGACGCCAGGGAACTCTGGAAACACCATATATTTT. This chain connects TRBV4-1 to TRBJ1-3, with D perhaps TRBD1 (5 bases). V was cut by 4 bases and J by 0 bases, with 19 bases left in between. This CDR3 is built from 18 residues. Germline CDR1 is MGHRA and CDR2 is YSYEKL.

Here the CDR3 reads CASSGVGTTLQFF. CDR3 coding DNA: TGTGCCAGCAGTGGAGTAGGGACAACGCTTCAGTTCTTC. The genes are TRBV2 and TRBJ2-1; D is possibly TRBD1 (6 bases). The germline V and J ends were trimmed by 4 bases and 13 bases, with 17 bases remaining between them. The CDR3 spans 13 residues. Looked up from germline, CDR1 is SNHLY and CDR2 is FYNNEI.

CDR3 residues: CSVGGRGEQYF. CDR3 bases: TGCAGCGTGGGTGGACGGGGTGAGCAGTACTTC. The chain links TRBV29-1 to TRBJ2-7; TRBD2 is a possible D gene (5 bases). The CDR3 runs 11 residues. Germline V gives CDR1 SQVTM, CDR2 ANQGSEA. V gave up 6 bases and J gave up 7 bases, with 13 bases separating them.

The chain uses TRBV7-8 and TRBJ1-2; the match to TRBD1 covers 12 bases. Unmatched junction bases numbered 13, after V lost 4 bases and J lost 4 bases. The germline V gene has CDR1 SGHVS and CDR2 FQNEAQ. This CDR3 contains 18 residues. In DNA form, the CDR3 reads TGTGCCAGCAGCTCTGGGACAGGGGGCACTCATCCGACCTATGGCTACACCTTC. Protein: CASSSGTGGTHPTYGYTF.

The chain joins TRBV24-1 to TRBJ2-5, with TRBD1 identical over 8 bases. The V gene end was trimmed by 10 bases and the J gene end by 3 bases; junction bases not matched to a gene: 3. The CDR3 sequence is 12 residues long. The germline V gene has CDR1 KGHDR and CDR2 SFDVKD. CDR3 residues: CATRTGKETQYF. CDR3 DNA sequence: TGTGCCACTCGGACAGGGAAAGAGACCCAGTACTTC.

The rearrangement joins TRBV28 to TRBJ2-5; D possibly corresponds to TRBD1 (5 bases). Trimming removed 6 bases from V and 2 bases from J, with 16 bases in between. Germline V gene data show CDR1 as MDHEN and CDR2 as SYDVKM. The CDR3 loop spans 15 amino acids. DNA of the CDR3: TGTGCCAGCAGAGGAAAGGGGCTCCGTCAAGAGACCCAGTACTTC. This sequence encodes CASRGKGLRQETQYF.

A single count supports this clone. This sequence joins TRBV11-3 and TRBJ2-2; TRBD2 matches 7 bases. V gave up 1 base and J gave up 6 bases; unmatched junction bases: 8. The CDR3 spans 16 residues. Germline CDR1 and CDR2: SGHNT and YENEEA. CDR3 coding DNA: TGTGCCAGCAGCTTAGTGGTAGCGGGTTGGGCCGGGGAGCTGTTTTTT. It codes for CASSLVVAGWAGELFF.

V is TRBV10-1 and J is TRBJ2-7, with unresolved D. V lost 6 bases to trimming and J lost 3 bases, with 9 bases between them. The CDR3 contains 12 residues. Germline V gene lookup returns CDR1 WNHNN and CDR2 SYGVQD (reference sequence). The CDR3 DNA reads as TGCGCCAGCAGGGGCCGATGCTACGAGCAGTACTTC. Its protein is CASRGRCYEQYF.

The rearrangement uses TRBV9 and TRBJ2-7, with D unclear. CDR3 length: 13 residues. The V gene's germline CDR1 is SGDLS and CDR2 YYNGEE. Trimming removed 0 bases at V and 3 bases at J, with 7 bases between. CDR3: CASSVDTHYEQYF. The CDR3 coding sequence is TGTGCCAGCAGCGTAGACACTCACTACGAGCAGTACTTC.

This clone was seen a single time. The chain links TRBV3-1 (or the pseudogene TRBV3-2) to TRBJ2-1; 8 nucleotides agree with TRBD2. V was clipped by 4 bases and J by 10 bases; unmatched bases: 3. The CDR3 spans 12 residues. Germline V gene sequence: CDR1 LGHDT, CDR2 YNNKEL (reference sequence). The CDR3 protein is CASSRAGVEQFF. CDR3 DNA: TGTGCCAGCAGCCGAGCGGGGGTAGAGCAGTTCTTC.

V usage is TRBV18 and J usage is TRBJ1-1; no reliable D call. V was pared by 3 bases and J by 0 bases, with 8 bases between. Germline CDR1 is KGHSH and CDR2 is LQKENI. The CDR3 has 14 residues. Written as DNA, the CDR3 is TGTGCCAGCTCACCCTTGGACCTGAACACTGAAGCTTTCTTT. Translated, it gives CASSPLDLNTEAFF.

The chain carries TRBV27 and TRBJ2-7; D is possibly TRBD1 (7 bases). Trimming stripped 6 bases from V and 4 bases from J, with 19 bases between. The germline CDR1 and CDR2 sequences are MNHEY and SMNVEV (reference sequence). This CDR3 has 15 amino acids. The CDR3 protein is CASSSGGWSRYEQYF. CDR3 nucleotides: TGTGCCAGCAGCTCAGGGGGGTGGTCTCGGTACGAGCAGTACTTC.

This clone has only one observation. This sequence joins TRBV7-9 and TRBJ2-1, with a tentative D call TRBD2 (7 bases). Germline V lookup: CDR1 SEHNR, CDR2 FQNEAQ (reference sequence). V shed 5 bases and J shed 5 bases, with 19 bases lying between them. The CDR3 has 16 amino acids. The CDR3 coding sequence is TGTGCCAGCAGCCCCCTGGGGGCGGGGGCTGACAATGAGCAGTTCTTC. It is translated as CASSPLGAGADNEQFF.

The CDR3 nucleotides read TGCGCCAGCAGCCAAGAGGGGGCAGGGGGGTACGAGCAGTACTTC. Amino acid sequence: CASSQEGAGGYEQYF. The rearrangement links TRBV4-1 to TRBJ2-7, with D possibly TRBD1 on 7 matching bases. The germline V gene has CDR1 MGHRA and CDR2 YSYEKL. The CDR3 loop spans 15 amino acids. V dropped 0 bases and J dropped 4 bases, with 13 bases sitting between them.

This chain connects TRBV6-6 to TRBJ1-4, with D unresolved. This CDR3 spans 13 amino acids. The germline CDR1 and CDR2 sequences are MNHNY and SVGAGI (reference sequence). Trimming shortened V by 0 bases and J by 8 bases, and 7 bases separated the two germline ends. CDR3: CASSYSKGEKLFF. The DNA for the CDR3 is TGTGCCAGCAGTTACTCGAAGGGCGAAAAACTGTTTTTT.

A word on this clone: One junction end disagrees with the germline gene, perhaps due to a read error. CDR3 in amino acids: CASSLEANTGELFF. The CDR3 bases are TGTGCTAGCAGCTTAGAGGCCAACACCGGGGAGCTGTTTTTT. The chain uses TRBV7-7 and TRBJ2-2, with D uncertain. Germline loops: CDR1 SSHAT, CDR2 FNYEAQ (reference sequence). The CDR3 length is 14 residues.

In this sample, this clone turned up once. The chain carries TRBV6-5 and TRBJ2-3, with unresolved D. Between the trimmed V and J ends, which lost 5 bases and 4 bases, there was a span of 16 bases. From germline, CDR1 is MNHEY and CDR2 SVGAGI. This CDR3 comprises 15 residues. DNA of the CDR3: TGTGCCAGCAGTCTGAAGGTGGGGTTCGCAGATACGCAGTATTTT. Translating it yields CASSLKVGFADTQYF.

This clone was detected a few times. The gene calls are TRBV3-1 (or the pseudogene TRBV3-2) and TRBJ1-2, with D uncertain. The germline V gene encodes CDR1 LGHDT and CDR2 YNNKEL (reference sequence). This CDR3 is 14 amino acids long. Between the trimmed V and J ends, which lost 3 bases and 0 bases, there was a span of 8 bases. The CDR3 spells CASSHTPTNYGYTF. CDR3 coding DNA: TGTGCCAGCAGCCATACACCAACTAACTATGGCTACACCTTC.

The V call is TRBV19, the J call TRBJ1-3, with TRBD1 matching over 9 bases. This CDR3 spans 16 amino acids. J gave up 0 bases and V 4 bases, and 4 bases lay outside the gene matches. Germline values: CDR1 LNHDA, CDR2 SQIVND (reference sequence). The CDR3, as DNA: TGTGCCAGTAGTACAAGGGGACAGGGCTCTGGAAACACCATATATTTT. Translated: CASSTRGQGSGNTIYF.

The genes are TRBV6-1 and TRBJ1-2; D is uncertain. Per the germline V gene, CDR1 is MNHNS and CDR2 is SASEGT. The ends were cut back, 0 bases at V and 2 bases at J, with 10 bases in the middle. This CDR3 has 15 amino acids. The CDR3 coding sequence is TGTGCCAGCAGTGAAGCGTTATCAGTAAACTATGGCTACACCTTC. It encodes CASSEALSVNYGYTF.

This rearrangement joins TRBV6-2 or TRBV6-3 to TRBJ2-7; D ambiguous. With 2 bases removed from V and 1 base from J, the gap between germline ends came to 18 bases. CDR1 and CDR2 (germline): MNHEY, SVGEGT. The CDR3 extends over 17 amino acids. CDR3 sequence: CASSYPLVGRDSYEQYF. The CDR3 nucleotides are TGTGCCAGCAGTTACCCCCTGGTCGGGCGCGATTCCTACGAGCAGTACTTC.

In DNA form, the CDR3 reads TGTGCCAGCAGCCAAGAAGGACAGGGGGCTATGGCTTTCTTT. This translates into CASSQEGQGAMAFF. V and J are TRBV4-2 and TRBJ1-1, with TRBD1 matching 11 bases. Germline values: CDR1 LGHNA, CDR2 YNFKEQ. This CDR3 is 14 amino acids long. V gave up 0 bases and J gave up 11 bases; unmatched junction bases: 5.